These 6 T cell receptor beta chains originate from one sample sequenced in a study of T cell changes during pregnancy in multiple sclerosis (dated by TCRdb to about 2019). Libraries were built with the immunoSEQ multiplex PCR assay. The table was pulled from immuneACCESS by TCRdb, which kept in-frame rearrangements only. Such tables lose some clones; where checked, under half of the loss comes from unresolved V genes, and the rest has no known cause. The sample table records 65,000 to 95,000 clones; roughly 91% of these occur just once. 2% to 3% of the sample rests with the top ten. This specimen consisted of peripheral blood, obtained after pregnancy. The receptors derive from a female donor in good health, enrolled as a control in a pregnancy study.

This clone was recorded once. The V gene is TRBV11-2, the J gene TRBJ2-5; 7 bases fit TRBD1. This CDR3 contains 15 residues. Germline trimming cut 4 bases from V and 3 bases from J; bases unmatched to any gene: 8. Germline CDR1 reads SGHAT; CDR2 reads FQNNGV. CDR3 sequence (DNA): TGTGCCAGCAGCTCAATCCGGGACAGAAAAGAGACCCAGTACTTC. Translated, it gives CASSSIRDRKETQYF. The full variable domain, rest sourced from reference TRBV11-2 and TRBJ2-5, is EAGVAQSPRYKIIEKRQSVAFWCNPISGHATLYWYQQILGQGPKLLIQFQNNGVVDDSQLPKDRFSAERLKGVDSTLKIQPAKLEDSAVYLCASSSIRDRKETQYFGPGTRLLVL.

The chain employs TRBV7-2 and TRBJ1-5, with D hard to call. CDR1 is SGHTA, CDR2 FQGNSA, per germline. V was shortened by 1 base and J by 6 bases, with 13 bases between the two germline ends. There are 15 residues in the CDR3. The CDR3 spells CASSLVAGEGQPQHF. CDR3 DNA: TGTGCCAGCAGCTTAGTAGCCGGGGAGGGTCAGCCCCAGCATTTT.

The V gene is TRBV6-1, the J gene TRBJ1-2; D might be TRBD1 (5 bases). Germline CDR1 MNHNS, CDR2 SASEGT. V lost 7 bases to trimming and J lost 8 bases, with 17 bases between them. This CDR3 spans 13 amino acids. The CDR3: CASTAEGWGGYTF. CDR3 in DNA: TGTGCCAGCACCGCGGAGGGGTGGGGGGGCTACACCTTC.

The chain links TRBV9 to TRBJ1-1; D call uncertain. Germline V gene data show CDR1 as SGDLS and CDR2 as YYNGEE. Between the trimmed V and J ends, which lost 1 base and 1 base, there was a span of 8 bases. The CDR3 length is 14 residues. The CDR3 loop reads CASSVSTRNTEAFF. CDR3 coding DNA: TGTGCCAGCAGCGTATCCACAAGGAACACTGAAGCTTTCTTT.

This clone was seen a handful of times. This chain links TRBV4-3 with TRBJ2-7; D unresolved. CDR3 size: 15 residues. Trimming shortened V by 0 bases and J by 0 bases, and 9 bases separated the two germline ends. The V gene's germline CDR1 is LGHNA and CDR2 YSLEER. CDR3 nucleotides: TGCGCCAGCAGCCAAGAAGTGGGCCTCTCCTACGAGCAGTACTTC. As protein: CASSQEVGLSYEQYF.

The chain recombines TRBV11-2 with TRBJ2-3; D not certain. Trimming took 3 bases from V and 4 from J, leaving 11 bases between them. This CDR3 has 14 residues. Germline V lookup: CDR1 SGHAT, CDR2 FQNNGV. This chain's CDR3 is CASSLMRRSDTQYF. CDR3 coding DNA: TGTGCCAGCAGCTTGATGAGGAGATCAGATACGCAGTATTTT.